Sequencing of this T cell receptor (beta chain) was carried out in a study of cytomegalovirus exposure and HLA in healthy donors. Whole-study context: Researchers previously reported finding more than 100 million unique TCR beta sequences from 150 million to 200 million T cells.

Germline trimming cut 4 bases from V and 2 bases from J; bases unmatched to any gene: 7. CDR3 size: 17 residues. Germline assignment: CDR1 SEHNR and CDR2 FQNEAQ (reference sequence). Study-level findings and limits: CMV serostatus was the sole immune exposure data available.

PCR employed 60 Vbeta and 13 Jbeta primers. The table came from immunoSEQ multiplex PCR; TCRdb's copy has only in-frame clones and leaves some out. The repertoire holds about 200,000 clones, with roughly 80% as singletons. Note on this clone: The target antigen is unknown.

Specimen: PBMCs. The V and J genes are TRBV7-9 and TRBJ2-7, with TRBD2 matching 14 bases. The clonotype was recovered from a woman in her 30s in good health and CMV-seropositive. The CDR3 DNA reads as TGTGCCAGCAGCTCCGGGACTAGCGGGGGCCCTACCTACGAGCAGTACTTC. Its protein product is CASSSGTSGGPTYEQYF.